This T cell receptor (beta chain) was sequenced during a study of blood T cell repertoires in COVID-19. Using immunoSEQ multiplex PCR, the repertoire was profiled, and TCRdb retains in-frame clones only, with some absent. This sample has over 95,000 clones; around 89% occur once, and the top ten carry under 20%. The length of the CDR3 is 15 residues. In germline, CDR1 is MNHEY, CDR2 SVGAGI. The V end lost 0 bases, the J end lost 1 base, and 9 bases lay between the germline ends. This clone was seen just once. The sample consisted of peripheral blood. The J gene is TRBJ1-1, the V gene TRBV6-5, with D perhaps TRBD1 (6 bases). This receptor was obtained from a human donor with acute or convalescent COVID-19. The donor label of this sample is uncertain. CDR3 nucleotide sequence: TGTGCCAGCAGTTACTCGGCCAGGGGGAACACTGAAGCTTTCTTT. This sequence encodes CASSYSARGNTEAFF.